Each of the 21 T cell receptor beta chains below was sequenced from the same sample in a study of early T cells in non-severe SARS-CoV-2 infection. TCRdb recomputed calls from the 5' RACE reads with MiXCR, one row per CDR3 protein. Of about 61,000 distinct CDR3 sequences detected, approximately 12% appear once; the ten largest clones hold 1% to 1.5%. This specimen consisted of whole blood, obtained at baseline. These receptors were collected from an adult who was a healthcare worker with PCR-confirmed SARS-CoV-2 infection or an uninfected control (not recorded which). The donor label of this sample is uncertain.

This clonotype was picked up many times. One junction end does not reproduce the germline sequence, and a read error may be involved. This rearrangement joins TRBV12-3 or TRBV12-4 to TRBJ1-2; TRBD1 might be the D (6 bases). There are 13 residues in the CDR3. The CDR3 DNA reads TGTGCCAGCAGTCTAGCGGTGGGGGCTGGCTACACCTTC. Translated: CASSLAVGAGYTF.

The V and J genes are TRBV29-1 and TRBJ1-2, with 9 bases identical to TRBD1. The V gene's germline CDR1 is SQVTM and CDR2 ANQGSEA. The ends lost 6 bases at V and 0 bases at J; junction bases unmatched: 8. This CDR3 spans 15 amino acids. Here the CDR3 reads CSVQGATDPNYGYTF. Written as DNA, the CDR3 is TGCAGCGTACAGGGGGCCACGGACCCTAACTATGGCTACACCTTC. Complete variable domain (other parts from reference TRBV29-1 and TRBJ1-2): SAVISQKPSRDICQRGTSLTIQCQVDSQVTMMFWYRQQPGQSLTLIATANQGSEATYESGFVIDKFPISRPNLTFSTLTVSNMSPEDSSIYLCSVQGATDPNYGYTFGSGTRLTVV.

This clonotype was detected only a few times. The V call is TRBV5-1, the J call TRBJ1-1; 7 bases are shared with TRBD1. With 4 bases clipped from V and 4 bases from J, the junction kept 7 bases outside the gene matches. Germline CDR1 and CDR2: SGHRS and YFSETQ. The CDR3 loop spans 14 amino acids. CDR3 region: CASSATGAVTEAFF. For the CDR3, the DNA is TGCGCCAGCAGCGCCACAGGGGCGGTCACTGAAGCTTTCTTT.

The V call is TRBV27, the J call TRBJ1-1, with unresolved D. Germline assignment: CDR1 MNHEY and CDR2 SMNVEV (reference sequence). CDR3 length: 16 residues. Between the trimmed V and J ends, which lost 8 bases and 1 base, there was a span of 20 bases. The CDR3 region is CASSGSFSRRNTEAFF. The CDR3 region has the DNA TGTGCCAGCTCCGGGAGCTTTAGTAGGCGGAACACTGAAGCTTTCTTT.

This clonotype was detected once. The rearrangement uses TRBV7-2 and TRBJ2-7; 9 bases are a match to TRBD1. Germline V gene lookup returns CDR1 SGHTA and CDR2 FQGNSA. The V segment lost 3 bases and the J segment 7 bases; nucleotides outside the gene matches: 7. The CDR3 has 14 amino acids. The CDR3 DNA follows: TGTGCCAGCAGCTTGACAGGGGGTACGGATGAGCAGTACGTC. Its protein is CASSLTGGTDEQYV.

This clonotype was recorded a few times. The V call is TRBV30, the J call TRBJ1-5; D possibly corresponds to TRBD1 (5 bases). Looked up from germline, CDR1 is GTSNPN and CDR2 is SVGIG (reference sequence). This CDR3 is 13 amino acids long. Trimming removed 8 bases from V and 3 bases from J, with 14 bases in between. The CDR3 loop reads CAVTRGANQPQHF. Here the CDR3 DNA reads TGTGCCGTAACCCGAGGGGCCAATCAGCCCCAGCATTTT.

The CDR3 DNA reads as TGCGCCAGCAGCCAACCCCGGGGGGAGGGCGGCACTGAAGCTTTCTTT. This translates into CASSQPRGEGGTEAFF. This chain connects TRBV4-1 to TRBJ1-1; D might be TRBD1 (5 bases). The CDR3 totals 16 residues. CDR1 and CDR2 (germline): MGHRA, YSYEKL. The V end lost 2 bases, the J end lost 4 bases, and 17 bases lay between the germline ends.

The gene calls are TRBV9 and TRBJ2-2; D is ambiguous. Trimming took 6 bases from V and 4 from J, leaving 10 bases between them. The CDR3 runs to 13 residues. Germline lookup yields CDR1 SGDLS and CDR2 YYNGEE. CDR3 DNA sequence: TGTGCCAGCAACGCCTATGGCACCGGGGAGCTGTTTTTT. Translation: CASNAYGTGELFF.

The chain carries TRBV6-1 and TRBJ1-2, with D possibly being TRBD1 (5 bases). The germline CDR1 and CDR2 sequences are MNHNS and SASEGT. Trimming shortened V by 4 bases and J by 5 bases, and 17 bases separated the two germline ends. The CDR3 runs to 15 residues. The CDR3 DNA reads as TGTGCCAGCAGTGCTTCTACCGGGACCCCGTATGGCTACACCTTC. This sequence encodes CASSASTGTPYGYTF.

CDR3 nucleotide sequence: TGTGCCAGCAGCCAACTGGACAGGGGGCATTATAGCAATCAGCCCCAGCATTTT. It specifies CASSQLDRGHYSNQPQHF. The chain combines TRBV4-2 with TRBJ1-5; TRBD1 matches at 11 bases. V lost 2 bases, J lost 0 bases, and 6 bases stayed unmatched. From germline, CDR1 is LGHNA and CDR2 YNFKEQ. This CDR3 has 18 amino acids.

The sample holds a few counts of this clonotype. The chain links TRBV30 to TRBJ2-2; D may be TRBD1 or TRBD2 (5 bases each). Germline V gene lookup returns CDR1 GTSNPN and CDR2 SVGIG (reference sequence). V lost 0 bases and J lost 4, with 9 bases in between. There are 14 residues in the CDR3. The DNA for the CDR3 is TGTGCCTGGAGTGTTTCGAGGGGCACCGGGGAGCTGTTTTTT. It encodes CAWSVSRGTGELFF.

This clonotype has ten or more counts. In nucleotides, the CDR3 is TGTGCCAGCTCACCCCGCATGTCAGATACGCAGTATTTT. Translation: CASSPRMSDTQYF. V usage is TRBV18 and J usage is TRBJ2-3; D remains ambiguous. The CDR3 loop spans 13 amino acids. Germline V gives CDR1 KGHSH, CDR2 LQKENI. V was clipped by 3 bases and J by 4 bases, with 8 bases between them.

The table lists this clonotype with a few counts. The chain couples TRBV29-1 to TRBJ1-5; perhaps TRBD1 as D (5 bases). Trimming took off 2 bases at V and 4 bases at J, with 9 bases between the two ends. The CDR3 runs to 13 residues. CDR1 is SQVTM, CDR2 ANQGSEA, per germline. CDR3 residues: CSVELGGNQPQHF. The DNA for the CDR3 is TGCAGCGTTGAACTCGGGGGTAATCAGCCCCAGCATTTT.

This clonotype occurred many times. This chain uses TRBV20-1 with TRBJ2-2; 7 bases match TRBD1. CDR3 size: 15 residues. V gave up 2 bases and J gave up 4 bases; unmatched junction bases: 7. CDR1 DFQATT and CDR2 SNEGSKA come from the germline V gene (reference sequence). The CDR3 sequence is CSARKIQGSTGELFF. CDR3 DNA sequence: TGCAGTGCTAGAAAGATACAGGGGAGCACCGGGGAGCTGTTTTTT.

This clonotype was counted many times. This rearrangement joins TRBV14 to TRBJ2-5, with D hard to call. CDR3 length equals 13 residues. Trimming shortened V by 2 bases and J by 7 bases, and 11 bases separated the two germline ends. The germline gives CDR1 SGHDN, CDR2 FVKESK. This CDR3 reads CASSQSELGTQYF. CDR3 DNA: TGTGCCAGCAGCCAATCCGAGTTAGGGACCCAGTACTTC.

V usage is TRBV11-2 and J usage is TRBJ1-2; TRBD1 matches at 9 bases. The germline gives CDR1 SGHAT, CDR2 FQNNGV. The CDR3 runs 17 residues. V was clipped by 6 bases and J by 2 bases; unmatched bases: 13. CDR3 residues: CASRKPGQGNLNYGYTF. CDR3 coding DNA: TGTGCCAGCAGGAAGCCGGGACAGGGTAATCTGAACTATGGCTACACCTTC.

This clonotype was seen a few times. The gene calls are TRBV18 and TRBJ2-1; TRBD2 aligns across 8 bases. This CDR3 spans 14 amino acids. CDR1 and CDR2 (germline): KGHSH, LQKENI. Trimming removed 3 bases from V and 9 bases from J; junction bases left unmatched: 7. The CDR3 nucleotides are TGTGCCAGCTCACCCGGCCTAGCGGGCACTGAGCAGTTCTTC. Translation: CASSPGLAGTEQFF.

This clonotype was seen many times. The gene calls are TRBV6-6 and TRBJ2-1; D is unclear. V lost 7 bases, J lost 4 bases, and 11 bases lay in between. There are 13 residues in the CDR3. The germline gives CDR1 MNHNY, CDR2 SVGAGI (reference sequence). DNA for the CDR3: TGTGCCAGCAACCGGGTGGGGTACAATGAGCAGTTCTTC. Protein sequence: CASNRVGYNEQFF.

V usage is TRBV7-9 and J usage is TRBJ2-2, with D tentatively TRBD2 (6 bases). Germline V gene data show CDR1 as SEHNR and CDR2 as FQNEAQ (reference sequence). V lost 2 bases, J lost 5 bases, and 15 bases lay in between. The CDR3 is made up of 16 amino acids. CDR3 protein: CASSLRTGTQTGELFF. CDR3 nucleotides: TGTGCCAGCAGCTTACGTACCGGGACTCAAACCGGGGAGCTGTTTTTT.

This clonotype was seen only a few times. J is TRBJ1-2 and V is TRBV4-2; 8 positions match TRBD1. This CDR3 contains 16 residues. Trimming at V came to 6 bases and at J to 1 base, leaving 10 bases not matched to a gene. Germline V gene lookup returns CDR1 LGHNA and CDR2 YNFKEQ. CDR3 DNA: TGTGCCAGCAGTCTTATGACAGGGGAAAATAACTATGGCTACACCTTC. It codes for CASSLMTGENNYGYTF.

This clonotype was counted only a few times. A junction boundary mismatches the germline segment, possibly from a read error. V is TRBV7-2 and J is TRBJ1-1, with unresolved D. The length of the CDR3 is 14 residues. In germline, CDR1 is SGHTA, CDR2 FQGNSA. CDR3 protein: CASTLLKTNTEAFF. The CDR3 region has the DNA TGTGCCAGCACCTTACTCAAAACTAACACTGAAGCTTTCTTT.